This T cell receptor (beta chain) was identified during a study of T cell responses to AZD1222 COVID-19 vaccine. Profiled with immunoSEQ multiplex PCR; TCRdb holds only in-frame clones, not every one. Of 200,000 or so clones listed, approximately 90% were seen once; the top ten hold roughly 0.99%. The germline V gene encodes CDR1 LGHDT and CDR2 YNNKEL (reference sequence). The CDR3 has 18 residues. Trimming took 4 bases from V and 1 from J; bases not matched to a gene: 13. The source of this sequence is an adult in good health. The V call is TRBV3-1 (or the pseudogene TRBV3-2), the J call TRBJ2-1; TRBD2 matches 7 bases. The sample consisted of peripheral blood, taken on day 0 of AZD1222 vaccination. The CDR3 region is CASSPSRGRARSYNEQFF. In nucleotides, the CDR3 is TGTGCCAGCAGCCCCTCTCGTGGGAGGGCAAGGTCCTACAATGAGCAGTTCTTC.